A selection of T cell receptor beta chains follows, all from one sample in a study of long-term antiretroviral therapy in people with HIV. This table comes from immunoSEQ multiplex PCR, and its TCRdb copy is limited to in-frame clones, with some not included. The sample has 20,000 to 25,000 clones, about 86% seen once. The sequencing here drew on unsorted PBMCs, taken 1.9 years after starting antiretroviral therapy. These receptors were collected from a woman aged 30 to 39 with HIV. Each CDR3 is given with its conserved first and last residue. A D gene is named only where the DNA matches it firmly. Not every row has a clone size; where given, it reads once, few, many or a size class.

cdr3_length: 14
d_call: NA
clone_size: NA
j_call: TRBJ1-3
v_call: TRBV4-1
cdr3_nt: TGCGCCAGCAGCCCCCTCGGGGTCGGAAACACCATATATTTT
cdr3_aa: CASSPLGVGNTIYF

cdr3_length: 13
d_call: NA
clone_size: NA
j_call: TRBJ2-2
v_call: TRBV2
cdr3_nt: TGTGCCAGCGGTGGACTGAACACCGGGGAGCTGTTTTTT
cdr3_aa: CASGGLNTGELFF

cdr3_length: 17
d_call: TRBD2
clone_size: NA
j_call: TRBJ2-3
v_call: TRBV10-3
cdr3_nt: TGTGCCATCAGGGGGACTAGCGGGGGGCGTGGCACAGATACGCAGTATTTT
cdr3_aa: CAIRGTSGGRGTDTQYF

cdr3_length: 14
d_call: NA
clone_size: once
j_call: TRBJ2-2
v_call: TRBV5-1
cdr3_nt: TGCGCCAGCAGCTTGGCAGGGTCTCCCGGGGAGCTGTTTTTT
cdr3_aa: CASSLAGSPGELFF

cdr3_length: 13
d_call: NA
clone_size: NA
j_call: TRBJ2-2
v_call: TRBV6-1
cdr3_nt: TGTGCCAGCAGCCTGGTTTGGCCCGGGGAGCTGTTTTTT
cdr3_aa: CASSLVWPGELFF

cdr3_length: 16
d_call: NA
clone_size: NA
j_call: TRBJ1-6
v_call: TRBV5-1
cdr3_nt: TGCGCCAGCAGCTCGGGGGAGGGGTACGGCGATTCACCCCTCCACTTT
cdr3_aa: CASSSGEGYGDSPLHF

cdr3_length: 11
d_call: NA
clone_size: once
j_call: TRBJ2-1
v_call: TRBV5-6
cdr3_nt: TGTGCCAGCAGCTTCATCGATGAGCAGTTCTTC
cdr3_aa: CASSFIDEQFF

cdr3_length: 19
d_call: NA
clone_size: NA
j_call: TRBJ2-1
v_call: TRBV14
cdr3_nt: TGTGCCAGCAGCCAAGTATTTAAGTCACGAGTGACCTCCTACAATGAGCAGTTCTTC
cdr3_aa: CASSQVFKSRVTSYNEQFF

cdr3_length: 12
d_call: NA
clone_size: NA
j_call: TRBJ2-7
v_call: TRBV5-8
cdr3_nt: TGTGCCAGCAGGCAGGGTATGAGCGAGCAGTACTTC
cdr3_aa: CASRQGMSEQYF

cdr3_length: 15
d_call: NA
clone_size: NA
j_call: TRBJ1-6
v_call: TRBV14
cdr3_nt: TGTGCCAGCAGCCAAGTGAGCTCCTATAATTCACCCCTCCACTTT
cdr3_aa: CASSQVSSYNSPLHF

cdr3_length: 14
d_call: NA
clone_size: NA
j_call: TRBJ1-1
v_call: TRBV10-3
cdr3_nt: TGTGCCATCGGGGGAGAGGGGCCGAACACTGAAGCTTTCTTT
cdr3_aa: CAIGGEGPNTEAFF

cdr3_length: 13
d_call: NA
clone_size: NA
j_call: TRBJ1-1
v_call: TRBV29-1
cdr3_nt: TGCAGCGTTGTAGGACCGTGGGCCACTGAAGCTTTCTTT
cdr3_aa: CSVVGPWATEAFF

cdr3_length: 15
d_call: TRBD1
clone_size: NA
j_call: TRBJ2-7
v_call: TRBV30
cdr3_nt: TGTGCCTGGAGTGGGGACAGGGAAGATCCCTACGAGCAGTACTTC
cdr3_aa: CAWSGDREDPYEQYF

cdr3_length: 12
d_call: NA
clone_size: NA
j_call: TRBJ2-3
v_call: TRBV18
cdr3_nt: TGTGCCAGCTCACCACTGGCAGATACGCAGTATTTT
cdr3_aa: CASSPLADTQYF

cdr3_length: 13
d_call: NA
clone_size: few
j_call: TRBJ1-5
v_call: TRBV2
cdr3_nt: TGTGCCAGCATAAGAGAGCCTGATCAGCCCCAGCATTTT
cdr3_aa: CASIREPDQPQHF

cdr3_length: 15
d_call: NA
clone_size: NA
j_call: TRBJ2-3
v_call: TRBV6-5
cdr3_nt: TGTGCCAGCAGTTACGAGGGGGGTGGGTCAGATACGCAGTATTTT
cdr3_aa: CASSYEGGGSDTQYF

cdr3_length: 16
d_call: NA
clone_size: NA
j_call: TRBJ2-5
v_call: TRBV7-7
cdr3_nt: TGTGCCAGCAGACGGAGTTCGGGGGCAGCCCAAGAGACCCAGTACTTC
cdr3_aa: CASRRSSGAAQETQYF

cdr3_length: 11
d_call: NA
clone_size: NA
j_call: TRBJ1-1
v_call: TRBV6-1
cdr3_nt: TGTGCCAGCAGACTCTCGGGTGAAGCTTTCTTT
cdr3_aa: CASRLSGEAFF